A single sample gave rise to the 30 T cell receptor beta chains below, sequenced in a study of blood T cell repertoires in COVID-19. Produced via immunoSEQ multiplex PCR; TCRdb's table is partial and in-frame only. Of some 150,000 clones in the sample, over 75% were seen once. Sequencing input: peripheral blood. Receptors originate from a man in his 60s with COVID-19, enrolled during active disease.

CDR3 in DNA: TGTGCCAGCAGTTTACGGGGCCTAGGGGGTTACGAGCAGTACTTC. Amino acids: CASSLRGLGGYEQYF. J is TRBJ2-7 and V is TRBV27; TRBD1 might be the D (6 bases). Germline values: CDR1 MNHEY, CDR2 SMNVEV (reference sequence). Trimming cost V 2 bases and J 4 bases, with 15 bases left between them. The CDR3 is made up of 15 amino acids.

The V gene is TRBV6-5, the J gene TRBJ1-2, with 9 bases that match TRBD1. V shed 6 bases and J 8 bases; nucleotides not matched to a gene: 10. CDR3 size: 14 residues. The germline V gene has CDR1 MNHEY and CDR2 SVGAGI. This CDR3 reads CASRYRGQTGGYTF. The CDR3 DNA reads TGTGCCAGCAGGTACAGGGGGCAAACGGGAGGCTACACCTTC.

The V gene is TRBV7-2, the J gene TRBJ1-2; TRBD1 matches 9 bases. There are 18 residues in the CDR3. Germline V gene data show CDR1 as SGHTA and CDR2 as FQGNSA. V shed 0 bases, J shed 1 base, and the junction held 9 bases outside the gene matches. CDR3 protein: CASSLALSTGQGNYGYTF. The CDR3 DNA sequence: TGTGCCAGCAGCTTAGCGCTAAGTACGGGACAGGGTAACTATGGCTACACCTTC.

This rearrangement joins TRBV6-2 or TRBV6-3 to TRBJ2-5; D not certain. Looked up from germline, CDR1 is MNHEY and CDR2 is SVGEGT. The CDR3 extends over 12 amino acids. Trimming took 6 bases from V and 3 from J, leaving 8 bases between them. The CDR3 coding sequence is TGTGCCAGCAGCCATATAAAAGAGACCCAGTACTTC. Protein: CASSHIKETQYF.

Written as DNA, the CDR3 is TGTGCCAGCAGCCGGACAGGTCGAAGGGGCTCTGGAAACACCATATATTTT. Translating gives CASSRTGRRGSGNTIYF. The chain couples TRBV7-9 to TRBJ1-3; TRBD1 matches at 7 bases. V lost 5 bases and J lost 0; bases outside the gene matches: 10. Germline loops: CDR1 SEHNR, CDR2 FQNEAQ (reference sequence). The CDR3 is 17 amino acids. Full variable domain (outside the CDR3, taken from reference TRBV7-9 and TRBJ1-3): DTGVSQNPRHKITKRGQNVTFRCDPISEHNRLYWYRQTLGQGPEFLTYFQNEAQLEKSRLLSDRFSAERPKGSFSTLEIQRTEQGDSAMYLCASSRTGRRGSGNTIYFGEGSWLTVV.

Only a few counts were recorded for this clone. V usage is TRBV19 and J usage is TRBJ1-1, with 9 positions matching TRBD1. Germline CDR1 and CDR2: LNHDA and SQIVND (reference sequence). This CDR3 has 13 amino acids. V lost 6 bases and J lost 7; bases outside the gene matches: 6. The CDR3 is CASSNRGPDEAFF. In DNA form, the CDR3 reads TGTGCCAGTAGCAACAGGGGGCCCGATGAAGCTTTCTTT.

The V and J genes are TRBV4-3 and TRBJ1-4; 9 bases agree with TRBD1. Germline CDR1 and CDR2: LGHNA and YSLEER. This CDR3 is built from 16 residues. J gave up 10 bases and V 4 bases, and 13 bases lay outside the gene matches. For the CDR3, the DNA is TGCGCCAGCAGCCTAGAGTCCGGACAGGGGTTTGGAAAACTGTTTTTT. Its translation: CASSLESGQGFGKLFF.

V is TRBV3-1 (or the pseudogene TRBV3-2) and J is TRBJ1-6; D not resolved. The CDR3 is 15 residues long. Trimming pared 2 bases from V and 7 bases from J, leaving 12 bases between. The germline CDR1 and CDR2 sequences are LGHDT and YNNKEL (reference sequence). DNA for the CDR3: TGTGCCAGCAGCCAATCACGAGGGAACAATTCACCCCTCCACTTT. This encodes CASSQSRGNNSPLHF.

V is TRBV6-5 and J is TRBJ2-3; 11 nucleotides align to TRBD1. Germline loops: CDR1 MNHEY, CDR2 SVGAGI. V lost 7 bases to trimming and J lost 4 bases; unmatched junction nucleotides: 4. The CDR3 totals 14 residues. The chain's CDR3 is CASTGTGGSDTQYF. The CDR3, as DNA: TGTGCCAGCACGGGGACAGGGGGTTCAGATACGCAGTATTTT.

This rearrangement joins TRBV9 to TRBJ2-6; 8 bases are shared with TRBD1. Per the germline V gene, CDR1 is SGDLS and CDR2 is YYNGEE. The V segment lost 4 bases and the J segment 0 bases; nucleotides outside the gene matches: 9. The CDR3 runs 18 residues. CDR3 region: CASSPRTGPNSGANVLTF. Written as DNA, the CDR3 is TGTGCCAGCAGCCCCCGGACAGGGCCCAACTCTGGGGCCAACGTCCTGACTTTC.

This rearrangement joins TRBV4-3 to TRBJ2-3; TRBD1 might be the D (6 bases). The germline V gene encodes CDR1 LGHNA and CDR2 YSLEER. The CDR3 has 15 amino acids. Trimming removed 4 bases at V and 3 bases at J, with 14 bases between. CDR3 bases: TGCGCCAGCAGCCCGGGACAATTAACGACAGATACGCAGTATTTT. This translates into CASSPGQLTTDTQYF.

The chain carries TRBV5-1 and TRBJ1-2; TRBD1 is a possible D gene (6 bases). The germline V and J ends were trimmed by 4 bases and 5 bases, with 15 bases remaining between them. The CDR3 consists of 14 residues. Per germline, CDR1 SGHRS and CDR2 YFSETQ. The CDR3 reads CASSDTGFGYGYTF. The CDR3 region has the DNA TGCGCCAGCAGCGATACAGGGTTCGGATATGGCTACACCTTC.

V gene TRBV5-1 combines with J gene TRBJ1-2; a weak D match, TRBD1 (6 bases). V dropped 0 bases and J dropped 8 bases, with 17 bases sitting between them. The CDR3 is made up of 15 amino acids. Germline assignment: CDR1 SGHRS and CDR2 YFSETQ. The CDR3 loop reads CASSLGTAQFQGYTF. The DNA of the CDR3 is TGCGCCAGCAGCTTGGGGACAGCTCAGTTTCAGGGCTACACCTTC.

V usage is TRBV12-3 or TRBV12-4 and J usage is TRBJ2-1, with TRBD1 matching 8 bases. This CDR3 comprises 12 residues. With 6 bases clipped from V and 10 bases from J, the junction kept 5 bases outside the gene matches. The CDR3 region has the DNA TGTGCCAGCAGCCCTGGACAGGGCGAGCAGTTCTTC. Protein: CASSPGQGEQFF.

As concerns this clone: A junction boundary mismatches the germline segment, possibly from a read error. The genes are TRBV6-2 or TRBV6-3 and TRBJ1-1; unclear D gene. This CDR3 has 14 amino acids. Germline CDR1 and CDR2: MNHEY and SVGEGT. CDR3 nucleotide sequence: TGTGCCACCAGTTACCCATGGGAGGTCTCCCAAGCTTTCTTT. Its protein is CATSYPWEVSQAFF.

V and J are TRBV2 and TRBJ2-1; D is undetermined. CDR1 is SNHLY and CDR2 is FYNNEI in the germline V gene. The CDR3 totals 12 residues. With 3 bases removed from V and 8 bases from J, the gap between germline ends came to 8 bases. In DNA, the CDR3 is TGTGCCAGCAGTGATAGCTTCCATGAGCAGTTCTTC. Its translation is CASSDSFHEQFF.

V is TRBV5-4 and J is TRBJ2-7, with 11 bases fitting TRBD1. This CDR3 spans 15 amino acids. From germline, CDR1 is SGHNT and CDR2 YYREEE (reference sequence). J was trimmed by 4 bases and V by 5 bases; bases with no gene match: 8. CDR3 protein: CASSSGTGGIYEQYF. Written as DNA, the CDR3 is TGTGCCAGCAGTTCGGGGACAGGGGGGATTTACGAGCAGTACTTC.

The chain is built from TRBV18 and TRBJ2-7, with a tentative D call TRBD1 (6 bases). CDR3 size: 14 residues. Per the germline V gene, CDR1 is KGHSH and CDR2 is LQKENI. V was trimmed by 8 bases and J by 3 bases, leaving 17 bases between them. The CDR3 coding sequence is TGTGCCAGCACCGAACAGGGTGGCAACTACGAGCAGTACTTC. This codes for CASTEQGGNYEQYF.

The chain is built from TRBV27 and TRBJ1-5; 8 bases match TRBD1. The CDR3 length is 14 residues. CDR1 and CDR2 from the germline V gene are MNHEY and SMNVEV (reference sequence). The V segment lost 6 bases and the J segment 6 bases; nucleotides outside the gene matches: 7. The CDR3 spells CASRGQGASQPQHF. The CDR3 DNA is TGTGCCAGCAGGGGGCAGGGGGCGAGTCAGCCCCAGCATTTT.

The genes are TRBV7-2 and TRBJ1-1; D not certain. Germline lookup yields CDR1 SGHTA and CDR2 FQGNSA. V lost 5 bases and J lost 1, with 11 bases in between. The CDR3 has 14 amino acids. In nucleotides, the CDR3 is TGTGCCAGCAGCCCCGGGTTATGGAACACTGAAGCTTTCTTT. Protein product: CASSPGLWNTEAFF.

This chain links TRBV7-9 with TRBJ1-3, with 8 bases fitting TRBD1. The junction had 8 bases not matched to a gene; V was cut back by 5 bases and J by 2 bases. The CDR3 totals 16 residues. Germline V lookup: CDR1 SEHNR, CDR2 FQNEAQ (reference sequence). This CDR3 is CASSTSTGGTGNTIYF. The CDR3 DNA is TGTGCCAGCAGCACTTCCACAGGGGGAACTGGAAACACCATATATTTT.

This chain joins TRBV5-1 and TRBJ1-2, with a tentative D call TRBD1 (5 bases). Trimming removed 3 bases from V and 4 bases from J, with 13 bases in between. The V gene's germline CDR1 is SGHRS and CDR2 YFSETQ. CDR3 size: 14 residues. CDR3 loop: CASSSPEGLYGYTF. In nucleotides, the CDR3 is TGCGCCAGCAGCTCCCCCGAGGGACTCTATGGCTACACCTTC.

The rearrangement joins TRBV28 to TRBJ1-1; perhaps TRBD1 as D (6 bases). Germline-derived CDR1 and CDR2 are MDHEN and SYDVKM. Trimming took off 4 bases at V and 1 base at J, with 16 bases between the two ends. This CDR3 has 16 amino acids. CDR3 sequence: CASSSKKTTGNTEAFF. CDR3 sequence (DNA): TGTGCCAGCAGTTCTAAGAAGACGACAGGGAACACTGAAGCTTTCTTT.

The chain is built from TRBV20-1 and TRBJ1-5; 7 nucleotides align to TRBD1. The ends lost 6 bases at V and 5 bases at J; junction bases unmatched: 10. The CDR3 spans 14 residues. Per germline, CDR1 DFQATT and CDR2 SNEGSKA (reference sequence). CDR3 nucleotide sequence: TGCAGTGCGAGTACAGGGGCCTGGGATCAGCCCCAGCATTTT. Translated, it gives CSASTGAWDQPQHF.

This clone was seen only once. The chain has TRBV18 and TRBJ2-7; 7 bases agree with TRBD1. From germline, CDR1 is KGHSH and CDR2 LQKENI. V lost 3 bases and J lost 0; bases outside the gene matches: 2. This CDR3 contains 14 residues. Here the CDR3 reads CASSPGTASYEQYF. CDR3 DNA: TGTGCCAGCTCACCGGGGACAGCCTCCTACGAGCAGTACTTC.

The chain is built from TRBV18 and TRBJ2-3; D is undetermined. The germline V and J ends were trimmed by 4 bases and 0 bases, with 14 bases remaining between them. This CDR3 is 16 amino acids long. Germline V gives CDR1 KGHSH, CDR2 LQKENI. CDR3 protein: CASSRYGVSSTDTQYF. Here the CDR3 DNA reads TGTGCCAGCTCACGGTACGGAGTCTCTAGCACAGATACGCAGTATTTT.

The chain combines TRBV6-2 or TRBV6-3 with TRBJ2-1; D might be TRBD1 (5 bases). CDR1 and CDR2 (germline): MNHEY, SVGEGT. V lost 4 bases and J 7 bases, leaving 20 bases between the germline ends. The CDR3 runs to 16 residues. The CDR3 protein is CASSSPGAKGMNEQFF. The CDR3 DNA follows: TGTGCCAGCAGTTCGCCCGGTGCGAAGGGGATGAATGAGCAGTTCTTC.

This chain connects TRBV19 to TRBJ1-5; D unresolved. The V gene's germline CDR1 is LNHDA and CDR2 SQIVND (reference sequence). V was pared by 7 bases and J by 4 bases, with 11 bases between. The CDR3 runs to 13 residues. Here the CDR3 reads CASTRAGNQPQHF. The CDR3 DNA follows: TGTGCCAGTACTAGAGCCGGGAATCAGCCCCAGCATTTT.

This sequence joins TRBV19 and TRBJ1-4; 10 bases are shared with TRBD1. Germline lookup yields CDR1 LNHDA and CDR2 SQIVND (reference sequence). This CDR3 has 15 residues. J lost 7 bases, V lost 4 bases, and 6 bases had no gene match. The CDR3 DNA reads as TGTGCCAGTAGTACGAGGGGACAGGGGATTGAAAAACTGTTTTTT. It specifies CASSTRGQGIEKLFF.

V usage is TRBV28 and J usage is TRBJ2-4; 7 nucleotides line up with TRBD2. V lost 7 bases and J lost 7; bases outside the gene matches: 13. The CDR3 covers 15 residues. CDR1 is MDHEN and CDR2 is SYDVKM in the germline V gene. The CDR3: CASTASWREGNIQYF. CDR3 DNA: TGTGCCAGCACCGCTTCGTGGAGGGAGGGGAACATTCAGTACTTC.